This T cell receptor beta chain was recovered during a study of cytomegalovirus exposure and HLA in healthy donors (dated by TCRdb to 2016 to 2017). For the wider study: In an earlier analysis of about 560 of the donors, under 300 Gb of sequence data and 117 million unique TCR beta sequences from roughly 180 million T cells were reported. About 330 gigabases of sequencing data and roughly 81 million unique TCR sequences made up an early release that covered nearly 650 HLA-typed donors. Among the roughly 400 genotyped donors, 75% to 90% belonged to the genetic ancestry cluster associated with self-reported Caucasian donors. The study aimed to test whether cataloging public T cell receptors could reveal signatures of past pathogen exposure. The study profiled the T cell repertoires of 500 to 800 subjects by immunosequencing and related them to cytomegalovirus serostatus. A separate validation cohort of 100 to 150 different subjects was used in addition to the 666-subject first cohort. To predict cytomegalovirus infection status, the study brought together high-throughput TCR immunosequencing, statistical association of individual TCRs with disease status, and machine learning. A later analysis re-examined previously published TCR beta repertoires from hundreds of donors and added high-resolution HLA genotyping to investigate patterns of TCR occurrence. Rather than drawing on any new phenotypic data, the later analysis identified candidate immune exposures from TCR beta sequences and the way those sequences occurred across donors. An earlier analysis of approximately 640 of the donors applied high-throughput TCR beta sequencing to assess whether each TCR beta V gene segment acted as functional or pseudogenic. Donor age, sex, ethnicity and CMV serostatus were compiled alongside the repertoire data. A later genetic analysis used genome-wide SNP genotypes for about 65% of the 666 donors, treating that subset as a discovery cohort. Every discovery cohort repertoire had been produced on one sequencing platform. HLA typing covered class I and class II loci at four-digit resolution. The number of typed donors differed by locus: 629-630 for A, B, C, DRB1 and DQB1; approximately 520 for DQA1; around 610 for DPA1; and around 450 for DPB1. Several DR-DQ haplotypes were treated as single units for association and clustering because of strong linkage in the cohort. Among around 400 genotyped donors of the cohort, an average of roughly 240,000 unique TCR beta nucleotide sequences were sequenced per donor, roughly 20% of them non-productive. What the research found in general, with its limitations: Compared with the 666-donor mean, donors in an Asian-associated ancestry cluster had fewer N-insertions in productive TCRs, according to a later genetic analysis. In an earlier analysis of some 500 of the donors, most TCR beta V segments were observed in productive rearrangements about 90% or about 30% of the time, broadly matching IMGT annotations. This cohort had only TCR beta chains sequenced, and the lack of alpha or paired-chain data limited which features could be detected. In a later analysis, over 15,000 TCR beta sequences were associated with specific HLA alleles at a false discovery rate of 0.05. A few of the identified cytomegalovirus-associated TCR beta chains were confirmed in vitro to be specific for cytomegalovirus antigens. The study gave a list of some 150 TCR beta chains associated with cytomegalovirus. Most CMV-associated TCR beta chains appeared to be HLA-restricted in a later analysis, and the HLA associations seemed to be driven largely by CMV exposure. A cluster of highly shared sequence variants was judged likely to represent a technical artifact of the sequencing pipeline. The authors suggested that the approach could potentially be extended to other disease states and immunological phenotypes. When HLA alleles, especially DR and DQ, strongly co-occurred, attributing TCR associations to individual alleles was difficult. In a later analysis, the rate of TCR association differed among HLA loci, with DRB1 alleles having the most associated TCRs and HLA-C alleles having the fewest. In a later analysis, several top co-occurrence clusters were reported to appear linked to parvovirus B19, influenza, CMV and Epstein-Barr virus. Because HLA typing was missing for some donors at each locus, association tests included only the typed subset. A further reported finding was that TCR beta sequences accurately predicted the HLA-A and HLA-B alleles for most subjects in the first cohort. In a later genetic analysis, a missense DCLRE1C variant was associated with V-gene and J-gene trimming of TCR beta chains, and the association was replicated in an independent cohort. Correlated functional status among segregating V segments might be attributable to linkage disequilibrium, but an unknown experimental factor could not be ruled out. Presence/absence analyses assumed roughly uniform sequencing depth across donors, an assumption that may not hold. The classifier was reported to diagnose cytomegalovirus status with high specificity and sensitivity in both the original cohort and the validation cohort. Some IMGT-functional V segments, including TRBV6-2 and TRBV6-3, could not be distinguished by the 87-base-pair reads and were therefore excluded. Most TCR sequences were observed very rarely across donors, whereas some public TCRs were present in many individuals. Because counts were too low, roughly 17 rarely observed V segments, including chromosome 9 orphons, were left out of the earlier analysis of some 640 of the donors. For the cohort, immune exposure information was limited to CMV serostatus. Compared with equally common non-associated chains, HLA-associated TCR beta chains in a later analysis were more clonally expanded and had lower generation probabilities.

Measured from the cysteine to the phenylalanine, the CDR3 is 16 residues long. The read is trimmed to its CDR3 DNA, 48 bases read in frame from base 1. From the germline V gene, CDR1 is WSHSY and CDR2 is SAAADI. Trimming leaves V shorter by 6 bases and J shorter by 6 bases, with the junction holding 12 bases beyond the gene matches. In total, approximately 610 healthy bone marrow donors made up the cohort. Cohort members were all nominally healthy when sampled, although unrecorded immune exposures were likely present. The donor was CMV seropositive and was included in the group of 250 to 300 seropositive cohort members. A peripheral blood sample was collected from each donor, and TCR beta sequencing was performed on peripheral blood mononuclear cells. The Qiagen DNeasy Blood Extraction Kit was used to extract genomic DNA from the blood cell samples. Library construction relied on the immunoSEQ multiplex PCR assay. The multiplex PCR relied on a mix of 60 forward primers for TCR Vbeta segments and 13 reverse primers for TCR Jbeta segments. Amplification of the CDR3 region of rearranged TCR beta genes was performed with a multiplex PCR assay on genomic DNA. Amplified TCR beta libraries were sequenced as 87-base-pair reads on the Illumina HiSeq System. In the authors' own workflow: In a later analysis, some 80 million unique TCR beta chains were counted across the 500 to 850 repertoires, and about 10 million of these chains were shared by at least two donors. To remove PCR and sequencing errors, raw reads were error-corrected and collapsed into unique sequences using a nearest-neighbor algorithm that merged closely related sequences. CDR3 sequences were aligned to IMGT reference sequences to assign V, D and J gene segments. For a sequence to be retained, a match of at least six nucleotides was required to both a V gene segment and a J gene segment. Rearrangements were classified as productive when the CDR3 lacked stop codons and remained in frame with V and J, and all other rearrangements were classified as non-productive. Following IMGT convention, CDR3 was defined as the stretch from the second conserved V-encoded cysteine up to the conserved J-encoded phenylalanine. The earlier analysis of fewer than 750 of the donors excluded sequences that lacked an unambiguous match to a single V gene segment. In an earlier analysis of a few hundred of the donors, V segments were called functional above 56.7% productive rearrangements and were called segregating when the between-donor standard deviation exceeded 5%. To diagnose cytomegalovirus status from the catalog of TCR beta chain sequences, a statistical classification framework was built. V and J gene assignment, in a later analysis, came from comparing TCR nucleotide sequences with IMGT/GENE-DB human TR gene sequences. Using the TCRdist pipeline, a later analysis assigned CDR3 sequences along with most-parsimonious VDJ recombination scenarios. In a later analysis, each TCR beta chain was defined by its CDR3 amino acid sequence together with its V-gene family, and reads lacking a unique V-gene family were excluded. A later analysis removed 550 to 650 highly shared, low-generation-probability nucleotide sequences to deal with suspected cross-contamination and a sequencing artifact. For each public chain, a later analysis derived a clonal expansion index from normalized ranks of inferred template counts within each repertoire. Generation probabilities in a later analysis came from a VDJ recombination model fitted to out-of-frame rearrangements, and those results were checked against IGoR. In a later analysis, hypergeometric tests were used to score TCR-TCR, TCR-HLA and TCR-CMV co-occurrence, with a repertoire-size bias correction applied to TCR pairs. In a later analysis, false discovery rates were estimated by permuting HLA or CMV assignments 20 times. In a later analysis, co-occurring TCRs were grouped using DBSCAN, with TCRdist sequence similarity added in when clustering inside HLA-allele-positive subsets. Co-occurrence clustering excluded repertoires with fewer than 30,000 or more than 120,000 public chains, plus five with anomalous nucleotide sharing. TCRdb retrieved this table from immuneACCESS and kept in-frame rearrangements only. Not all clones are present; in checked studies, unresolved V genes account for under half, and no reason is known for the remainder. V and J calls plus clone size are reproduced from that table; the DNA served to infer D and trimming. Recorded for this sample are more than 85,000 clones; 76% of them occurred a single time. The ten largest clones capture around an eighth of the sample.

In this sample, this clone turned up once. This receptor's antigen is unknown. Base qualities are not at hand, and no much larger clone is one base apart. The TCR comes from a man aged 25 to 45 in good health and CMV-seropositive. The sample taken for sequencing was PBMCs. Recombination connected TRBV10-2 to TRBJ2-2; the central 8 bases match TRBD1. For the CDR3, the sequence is CASRDRDWEVSGELFF. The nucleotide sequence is TGCGCCAGCAGGGACAGGGATTGGGAGGTGTCCGGGGAGCTGTTTTTT.